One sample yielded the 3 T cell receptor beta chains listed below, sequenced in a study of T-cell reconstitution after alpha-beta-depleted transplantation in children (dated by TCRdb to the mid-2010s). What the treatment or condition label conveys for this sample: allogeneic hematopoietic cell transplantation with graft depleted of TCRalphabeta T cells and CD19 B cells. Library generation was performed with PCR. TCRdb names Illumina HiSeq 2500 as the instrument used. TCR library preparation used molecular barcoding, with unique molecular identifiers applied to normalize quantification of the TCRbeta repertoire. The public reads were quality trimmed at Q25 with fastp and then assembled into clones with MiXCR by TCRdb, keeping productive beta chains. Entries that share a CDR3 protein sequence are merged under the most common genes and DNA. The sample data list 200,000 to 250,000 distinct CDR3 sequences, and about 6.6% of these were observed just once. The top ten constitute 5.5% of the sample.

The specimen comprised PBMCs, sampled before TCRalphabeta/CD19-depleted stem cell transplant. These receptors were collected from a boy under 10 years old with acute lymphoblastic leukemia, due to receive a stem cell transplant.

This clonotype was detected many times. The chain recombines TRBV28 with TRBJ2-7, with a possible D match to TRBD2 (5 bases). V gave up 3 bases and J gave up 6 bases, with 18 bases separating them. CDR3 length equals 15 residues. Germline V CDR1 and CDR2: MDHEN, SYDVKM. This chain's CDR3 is CASSFATEGPSEQYF. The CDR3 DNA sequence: TGTGCCAGCAGTTTTGCAACCGAGGGTCCATCCGAGCAGTACTTC.

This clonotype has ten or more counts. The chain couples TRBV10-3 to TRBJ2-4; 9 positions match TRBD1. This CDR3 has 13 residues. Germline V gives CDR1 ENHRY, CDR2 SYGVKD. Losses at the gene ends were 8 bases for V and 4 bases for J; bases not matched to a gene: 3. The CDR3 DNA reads TGTGCCATCGGGGACAGGGAGAAAAACATTCAGTACTTC. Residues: CAIGDREKNIQYF.

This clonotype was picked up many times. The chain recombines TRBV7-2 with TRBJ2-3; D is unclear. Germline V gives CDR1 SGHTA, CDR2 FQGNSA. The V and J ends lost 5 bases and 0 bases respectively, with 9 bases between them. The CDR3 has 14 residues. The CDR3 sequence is CASSPLTSTDTQYF. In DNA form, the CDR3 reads TGTGCCAGCAGCCCCTTGACTAGCACAGATACGCAGTATTTT.